This T cell receptor beta chain was obtained from a study of regulatory T cells in long-lasting Graves disease. Germline CDR1 is LGHNA and CDR2 is YSLEER. Trimming cost V 0 bases and J 6 bases, with 5 bases left between them. There are 13 residues in the CDR3. This clonotype was observed many times. Building the TCR beta libraries relied on iRepertoire HTBI primers, and CDR3 regions underwent Arm-PCR. MiXCR, run by TCRdb on the multiplex PCR reads, gives a single entry per CDR3 protein. The table records roughly 440,000 distinct CDR3 sequences, over 15% of them present only once. Time point noted: newly diagnosed GD, antithyroid drugs for less than 3 months. PBMC RNA was the source of the TCR library. This sample also belongs to another study, concerning T cells in Graves' hyperthyroidism and ophthalmopathy.

The receptor comes from a woman under 30 with Graves disease. The material sequenced was peripheral blood mononuclear cells (PBMCs), taken at new diagnosis, from a patient treated with antithyroid drugs. The V call is TRBV4-3, the J call TRBJ2-2; no clear D gene. In DNA, the CDR3 is TGCGCCAGCAGCCAAGATGGGGCCGGGGAGCTGTTTTTT. This codes for CASSQDGAGELFF.